The clone carrying this T cell receptor beta chain was seen a few times. In the authors' methods: Reference gene primer amplification in the assay estimated nucleated cell counts. Only in-frame clones appear in the TCRdb table, and some are missing; sequencing was by immunoSEQ multiplex PCR. The V and J calls and the clone size are those of that table, but D and trimming were determined from the DNA. In the table there are hundreds of thousands of clones, over 75% of which are singletons. The data were obtained in a study of blood T cell repertoires in COVID-19. Across the study: The United States, Italy and Spain provided the acute and convalescent COVID-19 samples. T cells, B-cell-depleted T cells, or PBMCs provided the cDNA or gDNA that served as material.

This receptor was taken from a woman aged 25 to 39 with acute or convalescent COVID-19. The sample was peripheral blood.

The CDR3 coding sequence is TGTGCCAGCAGGACAGGGGGAAGGACTGAAGCTTTCTTT. As protein: CASRTGGRTEAFF. J is TRBJ1-1 and V is TRBV6-5, with 9 bases that match TRBD1. The CDR3 sequence is 13 residues long. Trimming removed 6 bases from V and 5 bases from J; junction bases left unmatched: 4. Germline-derived CDR1 and CDR2 are MNHEY and SVGAGI.